This section outlines one TCR beta chain sequence together with its context. The antigen remains unidentified. Autoimmune disease history or systemic immunosuppression led to patient exclusion. These data originate in a study of OX40 agonist ivuxolimab in advanced cancers. This CDR3 is built from 12 residues. The V end was cut by 8 bases, the J end by 10 bases, with 16 bases between. Looked up from germline, CDR1 is SGHKS and CDR2 is YYEKEE (reference sequence). The data were produced by immunoSEQ multiplex PCR, yet TCRdb's version contains in-frame clones alone and is incomplete. This table has some 11,000 clones, roughly 89% appearing once. Study observations and caveats: Dose levels from 0.1 to 3.0 mg/kg saw CD4+ and CD8+ blood T cells expand clonally by week 6. Among T cells, CD8+ cells averaged more expanded clones than CD4+ cells.

V gene TRBV5-5 combines with J gene TRBJ2-1, with a weak D call TRBD1 (6 bases). The origin of this receptor is an adult with an advanced solid tumor such as melanoma, head and neck, liver or kidney cancer. The sequences come from CD4+ or CD8+ T cells sorted from blood, collected in a trial of the OX40 agonist ivuxolimab. CDR3 sequence: CASIDVDREQFF. The CDR3 nucleotides are TGTGCCAGTATAGACGTGGACAGAGAGCAGTTCTTC.